This TCR beta chain originates from a study of blood T cell repertoires in COVID-19. There are 13 residues in the CDR3. V lost 5 bases and J lost 3, with 8 bases in between. Germline CDR1 is MNHEY and CDR2 is SVGEGT. Some clones are missing from TCRdb's copy, which holds only in-frame ones; the method was immunoSEQ multiplex PCR. The sample lists roughly 15,000 clones; 80% to 85% were seen once. The sequence came from a man in his fifties or sixties with active COVID-19. The chain joins TRBV6-2 or TRBV6-3 to TRBJ2-1; D possibly corresponds to TRBD2 (5 bases). Sequences were obtained from peripheral blood. The CDR3 region is CASSGGIYNEQFF. DNA for the CDR3: TGTGCCAGCAGTGGAGGTATCTACAATGAGCAGTTCTTC.